Sequencing of this TCR beta chain was carried out in a study of molecular identifiers for immune sequencing clone quantification. V was trimmed by 0 bases and J by 2 bases, leaving 7 bases between them. CDR3 size: 14 residues. Germline lookup yields CDR1 LGHNA and CDR2 YSLEER. This clonotype came up many times. Its antigen is as yet unknown. Each CDR3 protein gets one entry after TCRdb re-called the PCR reads with MiXCR. The data contain around 470,000 distinct CDR3 sequences, around 23% of them singletons. Findings and caveats of the study: Identical barcode-sharing TCR molecules could lead to underestimated sizes for highly expanded clones.

The source of this sequence is a human donor in good health. Some libraries in this study had Jurkat cell RNA spiked in. Sequencing was performed on naive CD8+ T cells from blood, with Jurkat cell RNA spiked in. Subset: FACS-sorted CD8+CD4-CCR7+CD45RA+ naive T cells. The chain recombines TRBV4-3 with TRBJ1-1; D remains unclear. CDR3 amino acids: CASSQDTSNTEAFF. CDR3 coding DNA: TGCGCCAGCAGCCAAGATACGAGTAACACTGAAGCTTTCTTT.